This is a list of T cell receptor beta chains from one sample in a study of CD8+ T cells in alopecia areata. Clones were sequenced by immunoSEQ multiplex PCR, and TCRdb holds only the in-frame ones, with some missing. The profile shows approximately 150,000 clones, 45% to 60% of them singletons. The sequencing sample was made of CD4+ T cells sorted from blood. The origin of the receptors is a human donor with alopecia areata. CDR3s include the opening cysteine and the closing phenylalanine or tryptophan. Each record gives: V gene, D gene, clone size, J gene, CDR3 DNA, CDR3 protein. A D gene is named only where the DNA matches it firmly. Not every row has a clone size; where given, it reads once, few, many or a size class.

>TRBV28|TRBD2|.|TRBJ2-1
TGTGCCAGCAGTCGGACTAGCGGGAGGGATGAGCAGTTCTTC
CASSRTSGRDEQFF
>TRBV20-1|.|.|TRBJ1-2
TGCAGTGCTAGGGCCCGGGGCTACACCTTC
CSARARGYTF
>TRBV7-9|.|few|TRBJ1-5
TGTGCCAGCAGCTTAGATGGCAATCAGCCCCAGCATTTT
CASSLDGNQPQHF
>TRBV30|.|.|TRBJ1-1
TGTGCCTGGAGCGGAGCAGGGGCGAAGCGAGCTTTCTTT
CAWSGAGAKRAFF
>TRBV5-1|TRBD2|.|TRBJ2-5
TGCGCCAGCAGCTCCGGGACTAGCGGGGGCGGAGAGACCCAGTACTTC
CASSSGTSGGGETQYF
>TRBV29-1|TRBD1|few|TRBJ2-7
TGCAGCGTACACACTCAGGGGGCAAGGGATGAGCAGTACTTC
CSVHTQGARDEQYF
>TRBV27|.|few|TRBJ1-1
TGTGCCAGCAGTTCGTACCTCGGACCAAACACTGAAGCTTTCTTT
CASSSYLGPNTEAFF
>TRBV30|TRBD1|.|TRBJ1-4
TGTGCCTGGAGCCGGGACAGGGGAGGAATTGAAAAACTGTTTTTT
CAWSRDRGGIEKLFF
>TRBV18|.|.|TRBJ1-1
TGTGCCAGCTCACGCGGACAGCAGGAAGCTTTCTTT
CASSRGQQEAFF
>TRBV29-1|.|.|TRBJ1-1
TGCAGCGCTGGGAACACTGAAGCTTTCTTT
CSAGNTEAFF
>TRBV4-1|TRBD2|.|TRBJ2-7
TGCGCCAGCAGCCACGTCCCGGGACTAGCGGACCCCTGGGCTGAGCAGTACTTC
CASSHVPGLADPWAEQYF
>TRBV5-1|TRBD2|few|TRBJ2-1
TGCGCCAGCAGCTTCTCACTAGCGGGACGTAATGAGCAGTTCTTC
CASSFSLAGRNEQFF
>TRBV10-3|.|.|TRBJ1-5
TGTGCCATCCGGGACAGCAATCAGCCCCAGCATTTT
CAIRDSNQPQHF
>TRBV7-8|TRBD1|few|TRBJ1-2
TGTGCCAGCAGCTTAGAGGGACAGGGAATGAAGTATGGCTACACCTTC
CASSLEGQGMKYGYTF
>TRBV29-1|.|once|TRBJ1-5
TGCAGCGTTGAAGAGGGTAATCAGCCCCAGCATTTT
CSVEEGNQPQHF
>TRBV15|.|.|TRBJ2-5
TGTGCCACCAGCAGAGATCCCGGGAGCCAAGAGACCCAGTACTTC
CATSRDPGSQETQYF
>TRBV29-1|TRBD2|few|TRBJ2-1
TGCAGCGTTGAATCCAGCGGGAGAACCCTTAACAATGAGCAGTTCTTC
CSVESSGRTLNNEQFF
>TRBV5-6|.|few|TRBJ2-1
TGTGCCAGCAGCTCGGGTAATGAGTACAATGAGCAGTTCTTC
CASSSGNEYNEQFF
>TRBV4-1|TRBD2|few|TRBJ2-1
TGCGCCAGCAGCCAACATCTAGCGGGAGGGCACAATGAGCAGTTCTTC
CASSQHLAGGHNEQFF
>TRBV29-1|.|.|TRBJ2-3
TGCAGCGTCGGAGTGGGGACAGATACGCAGTATTTT
CSVGVGTDTQYF
>TRBV7-8|TRBD1|.|TRBJ2-1
TGTGCCAGCAGCTTAGCGCGCGGACAGGGGGGCTATGAGCAGTTCTTC
CASSLARGQGGYEQFF
>TRBV10-1|.|few|TRBJ2-3
TGCGCCAGCAGTGACGGTTTTCAGCACACAGATACGCAGTATTTT
CASSDGFQHTDTQYF
>TRBV19|.|.|TRBJ2-5
TGTGCCAGTAGTATCCCGGGGCCCGCGGAGACCCAGTACTTC
CASSIPGPAETQYF
>TRBV7-9|TRBD2|few|TRBJ2-5
TGTGCCAGCAGCCCCGGGGGGATGGAGACCCAGTACTTC
CASSPGGMETQYF
>TRBV5-6|.|.|TRBJ1-1
TGTGCCAGCAGCTTGGAAGGGCGCGTGAACACTGAAGCTTTCTTT
CASSLEGRVNTEAFF
>TRBV27|.|once|TRBJ1-3
TGTGCCAGCAGTCCAGGGATGGCTGGAAACACCATATATTTT
CASSPGMAGNTIYF
>TRBV6-6|.|.|TRBJ2-7
TGTGCCAGCAGTTACGGGGAGCTACAGGAGCAGTACTTC
CASSYGELQEQYF
>TRBV14|TRBD1|.|TRBJ1-1
TGTGCCAGCAGCCAGGAGGACAGGGGGAAAGCTTTCTTT
CASSQEDRGKAFF
>TRBV29-1|.|.|TRBJ1-4
TGCAGCGTTGAAGATCCAGGAGGGACGGAACTGTTTTTT
CSVEDPGGTELFF
>TRBV5-1|.|few|TRBJ2-1
TGCGCCAGCAGCCCCGGTTTTTCCTACAATGAGCAGTTCTTC
CASSPGFSYNEQFF
>TRBV29-1|TRBD1|.|TRBJ1-3
TGCAGCGTTGACGACAGGGGCTCCGGAAACACCATATATTTT
CSVDDRGSGNTIYF
>TRBV4-1|.|.|TRBJ1-2
TGCGCCAGCAACGAACAGGGCAAAAACTATGGCTACACCTTC
CASNEQGKNYGYTF
>TRBV30|.|.|TRBJ1-2
TGTGCCTGGGAGGGACACCAGAACTATGGCTACACCTTC
CAWEGHQNYGYTF
>TRBV29-1|TRBD1|.|TRBJ2-5
TGCAGCATCGGGACAGCTCAAGAGACCCAGTACTTC
CSIGTAQETQYF
>TRBV28|.|.|TRBJ2-6
TGTGCCAGCACTTCCACTGGGGCCAACGTCCTGACTTTC
CASTSTGANVLTF
>TRBV28|TRBD2|once|TRBJ2-1
TGTGCCACCCTAGCGGGAGAAAGGCTGTTCTTC
CATLAGERLFF
>TRBV29-1|.|few|TRBJ2-5
TGCAGCGTAGCCAGTCTAAGAGGGCCAGAGACCCAGTACTTC
CSVASLRGPETQYF
>TRBV27|.|.|TRBJ2-7
TGTGCCAGCAGTTTCTCCAGGCTGACCTACGAGCAGTACTTC
CASSFSRLTYEQYF
>TRBV28|.|.|TRBJ2-7
TGTGCCAGTCTGCAGGGTGCATTTTCTTCCTACGAGCAGTACTTC
CASLQGAFSSYEQYF
>TRBV18|.|.|TRBJ2-3
TGTGCCAGCTCACCGGCACAGATCACAGATACGCAGTATTTT
CASSPAQITDTQYF
>TRBV13|.|.|TRBJ1-5
TGTGCCAGCAGCTTAGTTCGGGGACCCCAGCATTTT
CASSLVRGPQHF
>TRBV7-2|.|.|TRBJ2-6
TGTGCCAGCAGCTCCGTCTCTGGGGCCAACGTCCTGACTTTC
CASSSVSGANVLTF
>TRBV30|.|.|TRBJ1-1
TGTGCCTGGAGTTCTACAGGCGACACTGAAGCTTTCTTT
CAWSSTGDTEAFF
>TRBV15|TRBD1|.|TRBJ2-1
TGTGCCACCAGCAGAGCGGGACAGGGTCGCAATGAGCAGTTCTTC
CATSRAGQGRNEQFF
>TRBV5-1|.|few|TRBJ2-1
TGCGCCAGCAGCTTGGTCCCCGGCAGTGAGCAGTTCTTC
CASSLVPGSEQFF